The entry that follows covers one TCR beta chain sequence. Its antigen is not identified. The sample comes from a study of graft-versus-host responses after intestinal transplantation. Across the whole study: All recipients were transplanted with multivisceral, liver-intestinal, or isolated intestinal grafts. Every recipient underwent anti-thymocyte globulin induction, then tacrolimus and steroids for approximately three years. Study-level findings and limits: Graft-donor T cell macrochimerism coincided with high graft-versus-host to host-versus-graft clonal ratios in allografts. Some GvH clones were seen earlier in gut or blood, suggesting intestinal origin.

Trimming left V 1 base short and J 6 bases short, with 11 bases between. This CDR3 contains 13 residues. CDR1 is SGHDT, CDR2 YYEEEE, per germline. Generated by immunoSEQ multiplex PCR, the TCRdb table keeps only in-frame clones and is missing some. Among over 10,000 clones listed, over 70% were seen once. The authors processed graft tissue to release intraepithelial and lamina propria lymphocytes. The TCR was taken from a human patient who received an intestinal transplant, so some T cells may come from the graft donor. This material consisted of ileum tissue, taken 140 to 150 days after intestinal transplantation. The chain links TRBV5-6 to TRBJ2-7; no reliable D call. CDR3 sequence (DNA): TGTGCCAGCAGCTTGAGGCAGGTCGGCGAGCAGTACTTC. It translates to CASSLRQVGEQYF.